This T cell receptor beta chain was recovered during a study of cytomegalovirus exposure and HLA in healthy donors. Study in general: Within an early data release were 65 million to 90 million unique TCRs drawn from HLA-typed donors.

Germline V gene data show CDR1 as MDHEN and CDR2 as SYDVKM. This CDR3 has 17 residues. V dropped 4 bases and J dropped 4; count of bases not matched to a gene: 15. Study results and caveats: TCR beta chain V- and J-gene trimming was linked, in a later analysis, to a missense variant in DCLRE1C. Prior analysis indicated that the majority of TCR beta V segments exhibited productivity approximately 87% or approximately 30% of the time. Several of the most significant clusters appeared linked to common viral pathogens, based on a later analysis.

Primers for the PCR totalled 60 Vbeta and 13 Jbeta. TCRdb's table, derived via immunoSEQ multiplex PCR, lists solely in-frame clones and lacks some. This sample yields approximately 270,000 clones, of which about four fifths are seen a single time; approximately 0.3% belongs to the top ten. This clone was recorded a few times. Its antigen remains unknown. The sequenced sample consisted of PBMCs. The receptor's source is a girl under 10 years old in good health and CMV-seronegative. The chain couples TRBV28 to TRBJ1-2, with TRBD1 identical over 7 bases. As DNA, the CDR3 is TGTGCCAGCAGTTCTCCAGCTGGGGGACAGTCAAGCTATGGCTACACCTTC. This encodes CASSSPAGGQSSYGYTF.